Sequencing of this T cell receptor beta chain was carried out in a study of T cell changes during pregnancy in multiple sclerosis. Trimming shortened V by 4 bases and J by 4 bases, and 15 bases separated the two germline ends. Germline V gene lookup returns CDR1 SGHRS and CDR2 YFSETQ. This CDR3 spans 15 amino acids. Here immunoSEQ multiplex PCR was the method, and the copy in TCRdb shows in-frame clones only, minus some. The data show tens of thousands of clones, approximately 92% seen once. The sequence derives from a female donor with multiple sclerosis, enrolled in a pregnancy study. Specimen: peripheral blood, collected after pregnancy. The chain couples TRBV5-1 to TRBJ2-1; D is ambiguous. CDR3 nucleotides: TGCGCCAGCAGCCGCGACACTGGTAAATACAATGAGCAGTTCTTC. This encodes CASSRDTGKYNEQFF.